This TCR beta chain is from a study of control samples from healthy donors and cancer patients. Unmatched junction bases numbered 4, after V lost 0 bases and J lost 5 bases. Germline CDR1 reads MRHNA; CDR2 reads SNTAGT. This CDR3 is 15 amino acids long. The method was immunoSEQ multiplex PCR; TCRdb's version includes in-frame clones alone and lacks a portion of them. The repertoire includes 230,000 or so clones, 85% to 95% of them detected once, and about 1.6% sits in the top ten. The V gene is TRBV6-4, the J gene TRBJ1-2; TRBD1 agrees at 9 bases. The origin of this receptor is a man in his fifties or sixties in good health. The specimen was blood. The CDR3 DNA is TGTGCCAGCAGTGACTCGGCGACAGGGGGTTATGGCTACACCTTC. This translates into CASSDSATGGYGYTF.